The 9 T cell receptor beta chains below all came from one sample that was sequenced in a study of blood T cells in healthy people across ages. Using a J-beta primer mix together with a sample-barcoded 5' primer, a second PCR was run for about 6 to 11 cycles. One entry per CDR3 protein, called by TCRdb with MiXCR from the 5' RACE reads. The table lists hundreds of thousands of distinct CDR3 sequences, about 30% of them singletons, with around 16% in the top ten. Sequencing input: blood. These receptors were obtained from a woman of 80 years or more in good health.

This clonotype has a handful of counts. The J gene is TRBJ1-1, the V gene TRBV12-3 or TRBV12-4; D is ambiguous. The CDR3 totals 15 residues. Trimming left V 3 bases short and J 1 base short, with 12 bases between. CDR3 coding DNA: TGTGCCAGCAGTTTTCAACGATTAGGGAACACTGAAGCTTTCTTT. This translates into CASSFQRLGNTEAFF.

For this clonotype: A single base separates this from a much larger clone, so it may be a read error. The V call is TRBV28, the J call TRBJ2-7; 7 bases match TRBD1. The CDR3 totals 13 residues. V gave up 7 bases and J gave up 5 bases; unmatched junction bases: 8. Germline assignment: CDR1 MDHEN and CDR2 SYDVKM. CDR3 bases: TGTGCCAGCAACAGGGGCGCAACCCACGAGCAGTACTTC. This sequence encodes CASNRGATHEQYF.

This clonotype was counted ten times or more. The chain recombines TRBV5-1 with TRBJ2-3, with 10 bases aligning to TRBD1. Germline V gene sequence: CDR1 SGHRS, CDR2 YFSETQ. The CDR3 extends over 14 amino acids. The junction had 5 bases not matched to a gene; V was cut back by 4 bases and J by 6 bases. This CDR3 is CASSPGQGRDTQYF. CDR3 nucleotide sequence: TGCGCCAGCAGCCCGGGACAGGGGAGGGATACGCAGTATTTT. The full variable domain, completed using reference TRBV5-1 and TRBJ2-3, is KAGVTQTPRYLIKTRGQQVTLSCSPISGHRSVSWYQQTPGQGLQFLFEYFSETQRNKGNFPGRFSGRQFSNSRSEMNVSTLELGDSALYLCASSPGQGRDTQYFGPGTRLTVL.

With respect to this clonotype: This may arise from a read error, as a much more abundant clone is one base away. CDR3 in amino acids: CSARERGTGSNEQFF. DNA of the CDR3: TGCAGTGCTAGAGAGAGGGGGACAGGGTCCAATGAGCAGTTCTTC. The V and J genes are TRBV20-1 and TRBJ2-1, with 9 bases identical to TRBD1. The CDR3 spans 15 residues. V was clipped by 0 bases and J by 6 bases; unmatched bases: 6. Germline CDR1 DFQATT, CDR2 SNEGSKA (reference sequence).

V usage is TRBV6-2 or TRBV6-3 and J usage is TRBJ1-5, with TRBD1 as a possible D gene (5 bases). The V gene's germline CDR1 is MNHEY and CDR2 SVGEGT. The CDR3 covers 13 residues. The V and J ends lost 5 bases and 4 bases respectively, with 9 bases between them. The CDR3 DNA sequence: TGTGCCAGCAGTAGAGGGGCGAATCAGCCCCAGCATTTT. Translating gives CASSRGANQPQHF.

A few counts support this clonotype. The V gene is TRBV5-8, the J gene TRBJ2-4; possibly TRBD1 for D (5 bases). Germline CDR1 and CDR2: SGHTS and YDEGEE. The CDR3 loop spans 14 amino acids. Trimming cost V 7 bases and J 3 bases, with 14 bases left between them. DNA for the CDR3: TGTGCCAGCCTTGGGCGGACAAACAAAAACATTCAGTACTTC. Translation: CASLGRTNKNIQYF.

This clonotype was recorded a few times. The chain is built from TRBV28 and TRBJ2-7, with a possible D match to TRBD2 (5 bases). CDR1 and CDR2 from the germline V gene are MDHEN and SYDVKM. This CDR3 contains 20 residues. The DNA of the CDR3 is TGTCCAACTGTTTATGTGAAACTGCTGTACAAATCCCCCATGTGGAGGGAGCAGTACTTC. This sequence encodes CPTVYVKLLYKSPMWREQYF. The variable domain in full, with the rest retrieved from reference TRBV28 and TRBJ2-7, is DVKVTQSSRYLVKRTGEKVFLECVQDMDHENMFWYRQDPGLGLRLIYFSYDVKMKEKGDIPEGYSVSREKKERFSLILESASTNQTSMYLCPTVYVKLLYKSPMWREQYFGPGTRLTVT.

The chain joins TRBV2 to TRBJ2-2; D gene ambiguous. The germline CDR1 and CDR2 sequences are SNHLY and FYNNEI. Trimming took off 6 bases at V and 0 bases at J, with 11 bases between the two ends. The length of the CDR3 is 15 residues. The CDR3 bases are TGTGCCAGCAGGTACAGCCGCTCGAACACCGGGGAGCTGTTTTTT. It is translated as CASRYSRSNTGELFF.

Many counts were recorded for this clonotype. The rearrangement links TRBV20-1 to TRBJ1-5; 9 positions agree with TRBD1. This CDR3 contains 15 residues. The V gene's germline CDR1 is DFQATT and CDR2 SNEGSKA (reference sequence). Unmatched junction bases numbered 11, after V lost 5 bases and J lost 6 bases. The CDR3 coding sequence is TGCAGTGCTCGCGCGGACAGGGGTGCGAGTCAGCCCCAGCATTTT. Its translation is CSARADRGASQPQHF.